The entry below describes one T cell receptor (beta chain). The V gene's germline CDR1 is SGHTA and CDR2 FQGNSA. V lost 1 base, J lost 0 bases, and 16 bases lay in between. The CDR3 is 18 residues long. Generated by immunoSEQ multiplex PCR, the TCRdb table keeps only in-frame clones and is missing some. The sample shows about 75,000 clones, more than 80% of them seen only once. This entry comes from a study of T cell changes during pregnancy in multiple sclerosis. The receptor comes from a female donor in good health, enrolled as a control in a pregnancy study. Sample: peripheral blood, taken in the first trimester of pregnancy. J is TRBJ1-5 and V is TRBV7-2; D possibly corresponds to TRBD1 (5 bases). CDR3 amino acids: CASSLEGGGKISNQPQHF. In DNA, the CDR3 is TGTGCCAGCAGCTTAGAGGGTGGGGGGAAGATTAGCAATCAGCCCCAGCATTTT.